These 15 T cell receptor beta chains originate from one sample sequenced in a study of blood T cells in healthy people across ages. A J-beta primer mix and a sample-barcoded 5' primer were used in a second PCR of about 7 to 12 cycles. From the 5' RACE reads, TCRdb called clonotypes with MiXCR, one entry per CDR3 protein. The sample records some 760,000 distinct CDR3 sequences, approximately 25% being singletons. Another study also made use of these data, one on T cells of mothers and their children.

Material for sequencing was blood. These receptors were taken from a boy aged 10-17 years in good health.

The chain has TRBV5-5 and TRBJ1-1; maybe TRBD1 (5 bases). Trimming took 2 bases from V and 4 from J, leaving 12 bases between them. The CDR3 totals 14 residues. Germline assignment: CDR1 SGHKS and CDR2 YYEKEE (reference sequence). The CDR3 loop is CASSLAGFSTEAFF. For the CDR3, the DNA is TGTGCCAGCAGCTTAGCAGGGTTTAGCACTGAAGCTTTCTTT.

Only a few counts were recorded for this clonotype. V gene TRBV18 combines with J gene TRBJ2-6; D is unclear. Germline-derived CDR1 and CDR2 are KGHSH and LQKENI. V lost 1 base and J 2 bases, leaving 6 bases between the germline ends. The CDR3 sequence is 15 residues long. CDR3: CASSPRATGANVLTF. The CDR3 DNA reads as TGTGCCAGCTCACCACGCGCGACTGGGGCCAACGTCCTGACTTTC. The full variable domain, with the rest looked up from reference TRBV18 and TRBJ2-6, is NAGVMQNPRHLVRRRGQEARLRCSPMKGHSHVYWYRQLPEEGLKFMVYLQKENIIDESGMPKERFSAEFPKEGPSILRIQQVVRGDSAAYFCASSPRATGANVLTFGAGSRLTVL.

This clonotype was counted a few times. This chain links TRBV5-4 with TRBJ2-2, with D unresolved. The CDR3 runs to 12 residues. Trimming shortened V by 0 bases and J by 7 bases, and 4 bases separated the two germline ends. CDR1 is SGHNT and CDR2 is YYREEE in the germline V gene (reference sequence). CDR3: CASSLGVGELFF. The CDR3 DNA reads as TGTGCCAGCAGCTTGGGGGTCGGGGAGCTGTTTTTT.

The rearrangement uses TRBV7-9 and TRBJ2-3, with 9 bases matching TRBD1. J was trimmed by 3 bases and V by 5 bases; bases with no gene match: 6. Germline V gene lookup returns CDR1 SEHNR and CDR2 FQNEAQ (reference sequence). The CDR3 has 15 amino acids. The chain's CDR3 is CASSQTGGETDTQYF. The DNA of the CDR3 is TGTGCCAGCAGCCAGACAGGGGGAGAGACAGATACGCAGTATTTT.

This clonotype was found a few times. This chain joins TRBV7-2 and TRBJ2-7; no clear D. Germline V gene data show CDR1 as SGHTA and CDR2 as FQGNSA. With 5 bases removed from V and 2 bases from J, the gap between germline ends came to 10 bases. This CDR3 spans 13 amino acids. CDR3 in DNA: TGTGCCAGCAGCGAGACCCAGACCTACGAGCAGTACTTC. Residues: CASSETQTYEQYF.

This clonotype has only a few counts. This chain connects TRBV20-1 to TRBJ2-3; D perhaps matches TRBD2 (7 bases). Between the trimmed V and J ends, which lost 5 bases and 5 bases, there was a span of 17 bases. This CDR3 is built from 14 residues. Germline CDR1 and CDR2: DFQATT and SNEGSKA (reference sequence). This CDR3 reads CSAANRGAEDTQYF. The CDR3 DNA is TGCAGTGCTGCCAACCGGGGGGCCGAAGATACGCAGTATTTT.

The rearrangement uses TRBV19 and TRBJ1-4, with a weak D call TRBD1 (6 bases). Trimming took 2 bases from V and 7 from J, leaving 14 bases between them. This CDR3 spans 15 amino acids. Germline V gene lookup returns CDR1 LNHDA and CDR2 SQIVND (reference sequence). The CDR3 DNA sequence: TGTGCCAGTAGTATAATGGCAGGGGAAAGTGAAAAACTGTTTTTT. Amino acids: CASSIMAGESEKLFF.

Many counts were recorded for this clonotype. CDR3 coding DNA: TGTGCCACCAGCAGAGGCGGGGTCCAAGAGACCCAGTACTTC. Amino acid sequence: CATSRGGVQETQYF. The genes are TRBV15 and TRBJ2-5; D possibly corresponds to TRBD2 (6 bases). Trimming took 1 base from V and 1 from J, leaving 7 bases between them. CDR1 and CDR2 from the germline V gene are LNHNV and YYDKDF (reference sequence). This CDR3 has 14 amino acids.

In this sample, this clonotype turned up a few times. V usage is TRBV7-9 and J usage is TRBJ2-1, with D maybe TRBD1 (7 bases). Looked up from germline, CDR1 is SEHNR and CDR2 is FQNEAQ (reference sequence). The V gene lost 4 bases and the J gene lost 13 bases, with 17 bases spanning the gap. CDR3 length: 13 amino acids. The CDR3: CASSSPRGREQFF. The CDR3 DNA follows: TGTGCCAGCAGCTCCCCAAGGGGGCGGGAACAGTTCTTC.

A few counts support this clonotype. The chain employs TRBV25-1 and TRBJ2-5, with TRBD1 as a possible D gene (6 bases). The DNA end is more similar to TRBJ2-1, so the J call may be wrong. Germline CDR1 and CDR2: MGHDK and SYGVNS. CDR3 size: 17 residues. CDR3 protein: CASSEPPVRGRANEQFF. The DNA for the CDR3 is TGTGCCAGCAGTGAACCCCCCGTCAGGGGACGGGCTAATGAGCAGTTCTTC.

Only a few counts were recorded for this clonotype. The rearrangement joins TRBV5-1 to TRBJ2-7; a possible D gene is TRBD2 (6 bases). The CDR3 has 15 amino acids. Germline CDR1 is SGHRS and CDR2 is YFSETQ. With 6 bases removed from V and 3 bases from J, the gap between germline ends came to 19 bases. CDR3 sequence (DNA): TGCGCCAGCACCAAGACGCTTTCGGGAGACTACGAGCAGTACTTC. Residues: CASTKTLSGDYEQYF.

In its sample, this clonotype was seen a few times. CDR3 in DNA: TGTGCCATCAGTGAGTCGAAAGACAGATTGAACACTGAAGCTTTCTTT. Its translation is CAISESKDRLNTEAFF. The chain combines TRBV10-3 with TRBJ1-1, with a tentative D call TRBD1 (5 bases). This CDR3 has 16 amino acids. Deletions cut 0 bases from V and 0 bases from J, with 11 bases between. Germline CDR1 reads ENHRY; CDR2 reads SYGVKD.

This clonotype was observed a few times. The chain uses TRBV28 and TRBJ1-5; D not resolved. The CDR3 length is 15 residues. Trimming took off 6 bases at V and 5 bases at J, with 17 bases between the two ends. The germline CDR1 and CDR2 sequences are MDHEN and SYDVKM. The CDR3 region has the DNA TGTGCCAGCAGGTACATGACGGGATCCCATCAGCCCCAGCATTTT. It is translated as CASRYMTGSHQPQHF.

This clonotype appeared a few times. The junction shows a germline mismatch at one end, possibly a read error. The chain carries TRBV6-1 and TRBJ2-5; D gene uncertain. The CDR3 runs to 15 residues. Germline values: CDR1 MNHNS, CDR2 SASEGT. The CDR3 coding sequence is TGCGCCAGCAGTGGGGAAGTACCAACACAAGAGACCCAGTACTTC. Amino acid sequence: CASSGEVPTQETQYF.

The rearrangement uses TRBV6-6 and TRBJ2-1; 11 bases line up with TRBD2. Trimming took 8 bases from V and 4 from J; bases not matched to a gene: 7. The CDR3 extends over 15 amino acids. From germline, CDR1 is MNHNY and CDR2 SVGAGI (reference sequence). CDR3 region: CASASGRPTYNEQFF. Here the CDR3 DNA reads TGTGCCAGCGCTAGCGGGAGGCCAACGTACAATGAGCAGTTCTTC.